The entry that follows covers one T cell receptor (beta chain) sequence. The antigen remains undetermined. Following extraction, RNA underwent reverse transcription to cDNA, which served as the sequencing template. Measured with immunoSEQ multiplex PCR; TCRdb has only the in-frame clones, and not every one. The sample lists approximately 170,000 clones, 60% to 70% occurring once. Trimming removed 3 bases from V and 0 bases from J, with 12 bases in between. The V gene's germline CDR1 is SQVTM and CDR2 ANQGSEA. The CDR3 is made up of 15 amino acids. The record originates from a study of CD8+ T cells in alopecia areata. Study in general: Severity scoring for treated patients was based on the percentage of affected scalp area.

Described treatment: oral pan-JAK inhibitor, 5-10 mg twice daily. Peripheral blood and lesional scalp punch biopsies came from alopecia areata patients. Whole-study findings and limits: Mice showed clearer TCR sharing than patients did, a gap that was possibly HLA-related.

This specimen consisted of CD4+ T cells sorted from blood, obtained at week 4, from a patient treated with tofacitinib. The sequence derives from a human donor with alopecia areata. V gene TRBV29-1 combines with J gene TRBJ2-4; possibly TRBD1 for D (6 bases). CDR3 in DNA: TGCAGCGTTGATGTTCCAGGGGCAGCCAAAAACATTCAGTACTTC. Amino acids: CSVDVPGAAKNIQYF.